This is a list of T cell receptor beta chains from one sample in a study of shared clonotypes between healthy human individuals. The assay was immunoSEQ multiplex PCR, and TCRdb's table has in-frame clones only and misses some. Among approximately 2.5 million clones, around nine tenths were seen once, and the ten largest hold around 0.14%. Sequencing was done on a sample of naive CD4+ T cells sorted from blood. The receptors were sampled from a man between 18 and 35 years old in good health. Both conserved end residues are part of each CDR3. The order of the fields is clone size, J gene, V gene, CDR3 protein. Rows may omit the clone size; those that give it use once, few, many or a size class.

once TRBJ1-4 TRBV6-5 CASSSTGTGNEKLFF
once TRBJ2-1 TRBV27 CASTEKLAGVYNEQFF
NA TRBJ2-2 TRBV7-8 CASSGRTSGNTGELFF
NA TRBJ2-7 TRBV6-6 CASSRMRGSSYEQYF
NA TRBJ1-5 TRBV7-2 CASSLVAHNQPQHF
NA TRBJ1-5 TRBV9 CASSVGQDSRDQPQHF
NA TRBJ2-3 TRBV28 CASSLLDGGAGDTQYF
once TRBJ2-3 TRBV30 CACSVPPRMTQYF
NA TRBJ2-3 TRBV21-1 CASSPWEGDFTDTQYF
NA TRBJ1-2 TRBV5-4 CASSLGPLTGGYGYTF
NA TRBJ2-7 TRBV5-6 CASSLGLAGPSYEQYF
NA TRBJ2-5 TRBV27 CASSYGVRETQYF
NA TRBJ2-7 TRBV28 CASSPPDLSSYEQYF
NA TRBJ2-3 TRBV4-1 CASSHGSGRFTDTQYF
NA TRBJ2-1 TRBV6-5 CASSYMMDEQFF
NA TRBJ2-2 TRBV7-2 CASSLSRTVGELFF
NA NA TRBV4-3 CAGSGGTSGRAYEQYF
NA TRBJ2-2 TRBV14 CASSQWLSTGELFF
once TRBJ2-5 TRBV5-1 CASRGGGETQYF
NA TRBJ2-3 TRBV5-4 CASSRITDTQYF
NA TRBJ1-3 TRBV6-1 CASYSSGNTIYF
NA TRBJ1-2 TRBV15 CATSRDSRYIEDGYTF
NA TRBJ2-3 TRBV7-9 CASTSRVKGSTDTQYF
NA TRBJ2-1 TRBV18 CASSQRTSGSSYNEQFF
NA TRBJ2-7 TRBV7-2 CASSRTSGKTYEQYF
few TRBJ1-1 TRBV7-9 CASSPGLNTEAFF
NA TRBJ2-3 TRBV12-5 CASGLGHREDTQYF
NA TRBJ2-3 TRBV5-1 CATSPGNTDTQYF
NA TRBJ1-1 TRBV10-1 CASSENPSLNTEAFF
NA TRBJ2-1 TRBV5-1 CASSLDSGGDYNEQFF
NA TRBJ2-3 TRBV6-5 CASSFRDYTDTQYF
NA TRBJ2-7 TRBV7-9 CASSLRPGFYEQYF
NA TRBJ2-1 TRBV7-2 CASSLSERIEQFF
NA TRBJ2-7 TRBV4-3 CASSQGEGATYEQYF
NA TRBJ1-1 TRBV6-5 CASRKGQNTEAFF
NA TRBJ1-2 TRBV27 CASSLGQGAYGYTF
NA TRBJ2-3 TRBV29-1 CSVEPKPTDTQYF
once TRBJ2-5 TRBV11-2 CASSLGPVVAGQETQYF
once TRBJ2-5 TRBV5-1 CASSFGTGTEETQYF
NA TRBJ2-3 TRBV7-8 CASSLANSGRVTDTQYF
NA TRBJ1-2 TRBV7-2 CASSQGGLEGYTF
NA TRBJ2-3 TRBV27 CASSALGDTQYF
few TRBJ2-1 TRBV14 CASSQDLRGTAFF
NA TRBJ1-6 TRBV10-3 CAIRGQGDGDSPLHF
NA TRBJ2-3 TRBV28 CASSEQGDTQYF